The 19 T cell receptor beta chains below come from one sample, sequenced in a study of T cells after posttransplantation cyclophosphamide. Assay: immunoSEQ multiplex PCR; the TCRdb copy retains only in-frame clones and omits some. The specimen has approximately 39,000 clones, none found just once. The specimen sequenced was PBMCs. These receptor sequences come from a middle-aged man in good health, CMV-negative, and a related stem cell transplant donor.

This rearrangement joins TRBV11-3 to TRBJ2-7; possibly TRBD2 for D (5 bases). Looked up from germline, CDR1 is SGHNT and CDR2 is YENEEA. This CDR3 comprises 14 residues. V gave up 5 bases and J gave up 0 bases, with 11 bases separating them. CDR3 region: CASSPGKSSYEQYF. The DNA for the CDR3 is TGTGCCAGCAGCCCCGGGAAAAGCTCCTACGAGCAGTACTTC.

The V call is TRBV5-4, the J call TRBJ2-5; 7 nucleotides align to TRBD1. CDR1 and CDR2 (germline): SGHNT, YYREEE (reference sequence). Trimming cost V 0 bases and J 5 bases; bases outside gene matches: 4. CDR3 length: 14 residues. Here the CDR3 DNA reads TGTGCCAGCAGCTTGGGACAGGGCGGGGAGACCCAGTACTTC. Its translation: CASSLGQGGETQYF.

This clone was recorded at least ten times. J is TRBJ1-2 and V is TRBV29-1; D is possibly TRBD1 (5 bases). The CDR3 runs to 16 residues. Germline loops: CDR1 SQVTM, CDR2 ANQGSEA. V was clipped by 0 bases and J by 4 bases, with 18 bases between them. The CDR3 is CSVEDGDAAGLYGYTF. The CDR3 DNA reads TGCAGCGTTGAAGATGGAGATGCAGCAGGGCTCTATGGCTACACCTTC.

This clone was seen at least ten times. The chain uses TRBV2 and TRBJ1-1; D might be TRBD1 (5 bases). The germline CDR1 and CDR2 sequences are SNHLY and FYNNEI. With 7 bases removed from V and 1 base from J, the gap between germline ends came to 19 bases. This CDR3 contains 16 residues. Here the CDR3 reads CASIFKFREANTEAFF. As DNA, the CDR3 is TGTGCCAGCATCTTCAAGTTCAGGGAGGCGAACACTGAAGCTTTCTTT.

The sample holds many counts of this clone. CDR3 in DNA: TGTGCCAGCAGCTTCGCGGGGAGCTCTGAAGCTTTCTTT. Protein: CASSFAGSSEAFF. J is TRBJ1-1 and V is TRBV5-6, with D unclear. V shed 2 bases and J shed 6 bases, with 11 bases lying between them. CDR1 SGHDT and CDR2 YYEEEE come from the germline V gene. The CDR3 extends over 13 amino acids.

This clone was counted ten times or more. This sequence joins TRBV19 and TRBJ2-7; D might be TRBD1 (8 bases). Germline CDR1 is LNHDA and CDR2 is SQIVND (reference sequence). The CDR3 consists of 13 residues. With 8 bases removed from V and 6 bases from J, the gap between germline ends came to 17 bases. The chain's CDR3 is CASADREGSEQYF. In nucleotides, the CDR3 is TGTGCCAGTGCGGACAGGGAGGGTTCCGAGCAGTACTTC.

Many counts were recorded for this clone. The genes are TRBV5-1 and TRBJ2-5; a possible D gene is TRBD1 (5 bases). The germline V gene has CDR1 SGHRS and CDR2 YFSETQ. Deletions cut 1 base from V and 4 bases from J, with 14 bases between. The CDR3 contains 15 residues. The DNA for the CDR3 is TGCGCCAGCAGCTTGATATCCAGGGCGCCAGAGACCCAGTACTTC. It translates to CASSLISRAPETQYF.

This clone was counted at least ten times. This chain connects TRBV5-1 to TRBJ2-3, with 9 positions matching TRBD2. CDR3 size: 14 residues. CDR1 is SGHRS, CDR2 YFSETQ, per germline. The J segment lost 6 bases and the V segment lost 4 bases, leaving 6 bases of the junction unmatched. The CDR3 coding sequence is TGCGCCAGCAGCAGCGCTGCGGGGGGGGATACGCAGTATTTT. It is translated as CASSSAAGGDTQYF. Filled out from reference TRBV5-1 and TRBJ2-3, the complete variable domain reads KAGVTQTPRYLIKTRGQQVTLSCSPISGHRSVSWYQQTPGQGLQFLFEYFSETQRNKGNFPGRFSGRQFSNSRSEMNVSTLELGDSALYLCASSSAAGGDTQYFGPGTRLTVL.

The chain carries TRBV5-4 and TRBJ2-7, with TRBD2 matching over 8 bases. Germline CDR1 reads SGHNT; CDR2 reads YYREEE (reference sequence). The ends lost 4 bases at V and 1 base at J; junction bases unmatched: 10. The CDR3 totals 16 residues. CDR3 nucleotide sequence: TGTGCCAGCAGCCCCGGGGGGGGTGCTTCTTCCTACGAGCAGTACTTC. Its protein product is CASSPGGGASSYEQYF.

This clone was observed many times. J is TRBJ2-2 and V is TRBV9; unclear D gene. Germline CDR1 SGDLS, CDR2 YYNGEE. Trimming removed 0 bases from V and 1 base from J, with 10 bases in between. The CDR3 covers 16 residues. CDR3 nucleotides: TGTGCCAGCAGCGTAGATGTGGAGAAGAACACCGGGGAGCTGTTTTTT. Its translation: CASSVDVEKNTGELFF.

This clone was detected many times. DNA for the CDR3: TGCGCCAGCAGCCGACTATTTGGGGGGGGGAACCAAGAGACCCAGTACTTC. Translated: CASSRLFGGGNQETQYF. V and J are TRBV4-1 and TRBJ2-5; the match to TRBD2 covers 7 bases. The CDR3 is 17 amino acids. After removal of 4 bases from V and 0 bases from J, the junction contained 11 bases not matched to a gene. CDR1 and CDR2 (germline): MGHRA, YSYEKL.

The gene calls are TRBV2 and TRBJ2-5; maybe TRBD2 (6 bases). The assigned J gene may be wrong: the sequence end matches TRBJ2-7 better. The CDR3 is made up of 15 amino acids. Per the germline V gene, CDR1 is SNHLY and CDR2 is FYNNEI. CDR3 coding DNA: TGTGCCAGCAGTGAAGCGGCAGGGAGGCTCTACGAGCAGTACTTC. It encodes CASSEAAGRLYEQYF.

In this sample, this clone turned up many times. The chain employs TRBV7-6 and TRBJ2-3, with D perhaps matching TRBD2 (5 bases). This CDR3 has 16 amino acids. The germline CDR1 and CDR2 sequences are SGHVS and FNYEAQ. The V gene lost 2 bases and the J gene lost 6 bases, with 18 bases spanning the gap. CDR3 coding DNA: TGTGCCAGCAGCTTAAACTCCGTAGCGTCTGCGGATACGCAGTATTTT. Translation gives CASSLNSVASADTQYF.

This clone was counted many times. The V and J genes are TRBV7-2 and TRBJ2-6; 7 nucleotides agree with TRBD1. Germline V gene lookup returns CDR1 SGHTA and CDR2 FQGNSA. This CDR3 has 16 residues. The V and J ends lost 5 bases and 3 bases, in that order; junction bases with no gene match: 7. The CDR3, as DNA: TGTGCCAGCAGCCCTCGGCGACAGGGTGGGGCCAACGTCCTGACTTTC. As protein: CASSPRRQGGANVLTF.

This clone appeared many times. CDR3 DNA: TGTGCCAGCAGGGCAAGGCAGGGGCGGAAGGATCAGCCCCAGCATTTT. This codes for CASRARQGRKDQPQHF. This rearrangement joins TRBV2 to TRBJ1-5; weak D call: TRBD1 (6 bases). Trimming cost V 6 bases and J 5 bases, with 20 bases left between them. Germline V gene data show CDR1 as SNHLY and CDR2 as FYNNEI. This CDR3 spans 16 amino acids.

This clone was seen many times. The chain joins TRBV2 to TRBJ1-2; 11 bases fit TRBD1. V was clipped by 3 bases and J by 8 bases; unmatched bases: 5. The length of the CDR3 is 14 residues. Germline assignment: CDR1 SNHLY and CDR2 FYNNEI. CDR3 residues: CASSDGTGGYGYTF. The CDR3 DNA reads TGTGCCAGCAGTGACGGGACAGGGGGTTACGGCTACACCTTC.

This clone was detected only a few times. The V gene is TRBV5-4, the J gene TRBJ2-5; TRBD2 matches at 8 bases. TRBJ2-7 explains the end of the DNA better; the J call may be wrong. Germline lookup yields CDR1 SGHNT and CDR2 YYREEE (reference sequence). The CDR3 runs 16 residues. CDR3 loop: CASSPSSGVFSYEQYF. In DNA form, the CDR3 reads TGTGCCAGCAGCCCAAGTAGCGGGGTGTTCTCCTACGAGCAGTACTTC.

Many counts were recorded for this clone. This chain joins TRBV4-2 and TRBJ2-7; weak D call: TRBD2 (5 bases). In germline, CDR1 is LGHNA, CDR2 YNFKEQ. The length of the CDR3 is 16 residues. V dropped 1 base and J dropped 5 bases, with 18 bases sitting between them. The CDR3 DNA is TGTGCCAGCAGCCAAGGGCCAGCGGAGTCGCGGAACGAGCAGTACTTC. It specifies CASSQGPAESRNEQYF.

This chain links TRBV10-3 with TRBJ2-5; 9 positions match TRBD2. This CDR3 has 15 residues. The J segment lost 0 bases and the V segment lost 9 bases, leaving 8 bases of the junction unmatched. The germline gives CDR1 ENHRY, CDR2 SYGVKD. CDR3: CAIIRLAEYQETQYF. For the CDR3, the DNA is TGTGCCATTATCCGACTAGCGGAGTACCAAGAGACCCAGTACTTC.